These 28 T cell receptor beta chains were all obtained from the same sample, sequenced in a study of T-cell reconstitution after alpha-beta-depleted transplantation in children. A library of TCRbeta sequences, prepared with unique molecular identifiers, was generated. TCRdb re-analysed the PCR reads in MiXCR, keeping a single row per CDR3 protein. The top ten clones hold around 2.2% of a sample with 490,000 or so distinct CDR3 sequences, about 10% of them seen once. This material consisted of PBMCs, taken before TCRalphabeta/CD19-depleted stem cell transplant. The receptors stem from a child aged 2 to 10 with inherited bone marrow failure, due to receive a stem cell transplant.

This clonotype was observed many times. The gene calls are TRBV5-1 and TRBJ1-2; 10 positions match TRBD1. CDR1 and CDR2 (germline): SGHRS, YFSETQ. The V and J ends lost 3 bases and 4 bases, in that order; junction bases with no gene match: 9. CDR3 length equals 16 residues. CDR3 DNA: TGCGCCAGCAGCTATCCCCCCGGGACAGGGGTCTATGGCTACACCTTC. Its protein is CASSYPPGTGVYGYTF.

A note on this clonotype: A read error is possible here, since a much larger clone lies one base away. J is TRBJ1-1 and V is TRBV6-5; D uncertain. Germline CDR1 MNHEY, CDR2 SVGAGI. The CDR3 runs 15 residues. With 0 bases removed from V and 6 bases from J, the gap between germline ends came to 14 bases. The CDR3 bases are TGTGCCAGCAGTTACTCGAGGCACTGGGAAGCTGAAGCTTTCTTT. The encoded protein is CASSYSRHWEAEAFF.

This clonotype was counted between two and nine times. This chain joins TRBV11-2 and TRBJ1-2; TRBD1 matches at 7 bases. Looked up from germline, CDR1 is SGHAT and CDR2 is FQNNGV. This CDR3 spans 15 amino acids. With 1 base clipped from V and 4 bases from J, the junction kept 6 bases outside the gene matches. Here the CDR3 DNA reads TGTGCCAGCAGCTTAGGGGCCAGGGGGAGCTATGGCTACACCTTC. This sequence encodes CASSLGARGSYGYTF.

Note on this clonotype: This clone may be a read error of a much larger clone one base away. This chain uses TRBV2 with TRBJ2-2; 8 bases align to TRBD1. The CDR3 covers 14 residues. The junction had 4 bases not matched to a gene; V was cut back by 6 bases and J by 4 bases. Germline CDR1 and CDR2: SNHLY and FYNNEI. The CDR3, as DNA: TGTGCCAGCAGGTGGGACAGGACCACCGGGGAGCTGTTTTTT. This gives the protein CASRWDRTTGELFF.

This clonotype came up many times. The chain employs TRBV11-2 and TRBJ1-4; no reliable D call. Germline CDR1 reads SGHAT; CDR2 reads FQNNGV. The CDR3 extends over 16 amino acids. V was trimmed by 1 base and J by 5 bases, leaving 14 bases between them. For the CDR3, the DNA is TGTGCCAGCAGCTTAGGATACCGGGCACAAAATGAAAAACTGTTTTTT. Residues: CASSLGYRAQNEKLFF.

This clonotype has more than one count but fewer than ten. The rearrangement links TRBV4-2 to TRBJ2-1; D remains unclear. The CDR3 is 13 residues long. The germline V gene encodes CDR1 LGHNA and CDR2 YNFKEQ. Trimming removed 3 bases at V and 9 bases at J, with 12 bases between. The chain's CDR3 is CASSQSPGTEQFF. The CDR3 bases are TGTGCCAGCAGCCAGTCCCCTGGTACTGAGCAGTTCTTC.

In its sample, this clonotype was seen many times. The gene calls are TRBV7-9 and TRBJ2-7; TRBD1 agrees at 12 bases. The junction had 11 bases not matched to a gene; V was cut back by 6 bases and J by 11 bases. This CDR3 spans 14 amino acids. The germline CDR1 and CDR2 sequences are SEHNR and FQNEAQ (reference sequence). The CDR3 reads CASSGGQGAEKKYF. CDR3 bases: TGTGCCAGCAGTGGGGGACAGGGGGCGGAAAAGAAGTACTTC.

The CDR3 region has the DNA TGTGCCAGCTCACTAGGGGCCCCCAACACTGAAGCTTTCTTT. Amino acid sequence: CASSLGAPNTEAFF. The rearrangement uses TRBV18 and TRBJ1-1; tentative D call: TRBD1 (5 bases). Germline CDR1 and CDR2: KGHSH and LQKENI. The CDR3 is 14 residues long. V lost 4 bases, J lost 2 bases, and 11 bases lay in between.

This clonotype was picked up a small number of times. The V call is TRBV28, the J call TRBJ2-7, with unresolved D. Germline V gene sequence: CDR1 MDHEN, CDR2 SYDVKM. Trimming removed 11 bases from V and 2 bases from J, with 16 bases in between. CDR3 size: 13 residues. CDR3 sequence: CAVKGPRPYEQYF. CDR3 sequence (DNA): TGTGCCGTTAAAGGACCCCGCCCCTACGAGCAGTACTTC.

This clonotype was recorded at least ten times. The chain couples TRBV3-1 to TRBJ2-5; 10 bases are shared with TRBD2. Germline values: CDR1 LGHDT, CDR2 YNNKEL (reference sequence). The length of the CDR3 is 17 residues. Trimming cost V 0 bases and J 2 bases; bases outside gene matches: 6. This CDR3 reads CASSQDGSGREQETQYF. CDR3 bases: TGTGCCAGCAGCCAAGATGGAAGCGGGAGGGAACAAGAGACCCAGTACTTC.

This clonotype was counted ten times or more. V is TRBV6-1 and J is TRBJ1-2, with 7 bases matching TRBD1. The CDR3 has 15 amino acids. J was trimmed by 8 bases and V by 5 bases; bases with no gene match: 14. From germline, CDR1 is MNHNS and CDR2 SASEGT. DNA for the CDR3: TGTGCCAGCAGTACCCCGGCCGGAGGGGGCGCGGGCTACACCTTC. Translating it yields CASSTPAGGGAGYTF.

As to this clonotype: A much larger clone differs by one base, so this may be a read error. This chain links TRBV5-1 with TRBJ2-1, with D hard to call. The length of the CDR3 is 16 residues. The germline gives CDR1 SGHRS, CDR2 YFSETQ. V was cut by 0 bases and J by 2 bases, with 12 bases left in between. The CDR3 DNA reads as TGCGCCAGCAGCTTGGTAGGGATGAACACCTACAATGAGCAGTTCTTC. Translated, it gives CASSLVGMNTYNEQFF.

This clonotype was counted many times. V usage is TRBV7-6 and J usage is TRBJ2-7, with 10 bases that match TRBD2. The CDR3 covers 16 residues. The germline gives CDR1 SGHVS, CDR2 FNYEAQ. The V gene end was trimmed by 5 bases and the J gene end by 0 bases; junction bases not matched to a gene: 7. This CDR3 reads CASSLDSSGSSYEQYF. The CDR3 DNA reads TGTGCCAGCAGCCTGGATTCTAGCGGGAGCTCCTACGAGCAGTACTTC.

This clonotype was seen many times. The chain links TRBV4-2 to TRBJ2-7, with TRBD1 as a possible D gene (5 bases). The V end was cut by 1 base, the J end by 2 bases, with 12 bases between. Germline CDR1 reads LGHNA; CDR2 reads YNFKEQ. The CDR3 loop spans 15 amino acids. This chain's CDR3 is CASSQGIGVTYEQYF. DNA for the CDR3: TGTGCCAGCAGCCAAGGGATAGGGGTTACCTACGAGCAGTACTTC.

This clonotype was seen a few times. The chain has TRBV12-3 or TRBV12-4 and TRBJ2-1, with 8 bases identical to TRBD2. J gave up 1 base and V 7 bases, and 9 bases lay outside the gene matches. The CDR3 covers 16 residues. CDR3 sequence (DNA): TGTGCCAGCACCACGGTACTAGCGGAATCCTACAATGAGCAGTTCTTC. Amino acid sequence: CASTTVLAESYNEQFF.

CDR3 protein: CASTRTGIYSGANVLTF. As DNA, the CDR3 is TGTGCCAGCACTAGGACAGGGATATACTCCGGGGCCAACGTCCTGACTTTC. The rearrangement joins TRBV6-1 to TRBJ2-6; 8 bases match TRBD1. This CDR3 is 17 amino acids long. Germline CDR1 reads MNHNS; CDR2 reads SASEGT. After removal of 7 bases from V and 4 bases from J, the junction contained 12 bases not matched to a gene.

The chain recombines TRBV3-1 with TRBJ1-3, with D unresolved. V lost 0 bases and J lost 0, with 6 bases in between. Per the germline V gene, CDR1 is LGHDT and CDR2 is YNNKEL (reference sequence). CDR3 length equals 15 residues. The CDR3 DNA sequence: TGTGCCAGCAGCCAAGAACGGTACTCTGGAAACACCATATATTTT. Residues: CASSQERYSGNTIYF.

At least ten counts were recorded for this clonotype. The chain couples TRBV7-9 to TRBJ2-1; 10 bases fit TRBD2. The CDR3 loop spans 17 amino acids. Germline-derived CDR1 and CDR2 are SEHNR and FQNEAQ (reference sequence). The V gene end was trimmed by 0 bases and the J gene end by 5 bases; junction bases not matched to a gene: 7. CDR3 nucleotides: TGTGCCAGCAGCTTAGCGATGGCTAGCGGGAGAAACAATGAGCAGTTCTTC. Translating gives CASSLAMASGRNNEQFF.

The table lists this clonotype with many counts. V and J are TRBV29-1 and TRBJ1-2, with TRBD1 as a possible D gene (6 bases). Germline CDR1 reads SQVTM; CDR2 reads ANQGSEA. Between the trimmed V and J ends, which lost 6 bases and 4 bases, there was a span of 21 bases. The length of the CDR3 is 15 residues. As DNA, the CDR3 is TGCAGCGTCTCTTTGACAGGCCCCCAGTTCTATGGCTACACCTTC. Translating gives CSVSLTGPQFYGYTF.

This clonotype was recorded many times. The chain is built from TRBV28 and TRBJ2-7, with 8 nucleotides matching TRBD2. Trimming cost V 6 bases and J 2 bases; bases outside gene matches: 3. The CDR3 runs to 13 residues. Per the germline V gene, CDR1 is MDHEN and CDR2 is SYDVKM. Written as DNA, the CDR3 is TGTGCCAGCAGACCGGGACTAGCCTACGAGCAGTACTTC. Protein sequence: CASRPGLAYEQYF.

This clonotype was seen at least ten times. CDR3 coding DNA: TGCAGTGCTGTGACCACTGAAGCTTTCTTT. Translating it yields CSAVTTEAFF. The J gene is TRBJ1-1, the V gene TRBV20-1; D unresolved. Germline lookup yields CDR1 DFQATT and CDR2 SNEGSKA (reference sequence). This CDR3 is built from 10 residues. V lost 5 bases, J lost 4 bases, and 5 bases lay in between.

This clonotype was counted only a few times. V gene TRBV4-2 combines with J gene TRBJ2-7; D is undetermined. Trimming removed 1 base from V and 0 bases from J, with 16 bases in between. Germline CDR1 reads LGHNA; CDR2 reads YNFKEQ. The CDR3 runs 17 residues. CDR3 DNA sequence: TGTGCCAGCAGCCAAGTAGTAGGATTCCAAACCTCCTACGAGCAGTACTTC. Translation gives CASSQVVGFQTSYEQYF.

The rearrangement uses TRBV7-3 and TRBJ2-1; no reliable D call. CDR1 and CDR2 (germline): SGHTA, FQGTGA. Trimming cost V 0 bases and J 0 bases, with 12 bases left between them. The CDR3 consists of 17 residues. The CDR3 DNA follows: TGTGCCAGCAGCTTAACCGTAGCCGCCTTCTCCTACAATGAGCAGTTCTTC. It encodes CASSLTVAAFSYNEQFF.

This clonotype was observed many times. The V and J genes are TRBV20-1 and TRBJ1-6; 7 bases align to TRBD1. The CDR3 contains 17 residues. Trimming at V came to 0 bases and at J to 7 bases, leaving 12 bases not matched to a gene. Per germline, CDR1 DFQATT and CDR2 SNEGSKA (reference sequence). CDR3 sequence (DNA): TGCAGTGCTAGAGATTATATTTTGGCAGGGGGGAATTCACCCCTCCACTTT. This translates into CSARDYILAGGNSPLHF.

The sample holds many counts of this clonotype. The J gene is TRBJ2-1, the V gene TRBV29-1; D gene uncertain. V was cut by 7 bases and J by 6 bases, with 16 bases left in between. The CDR3 loop spans 13 amino acids. The germline CDR1 and CDR2 sequences are SQVTM and ANQGSEA. The CDR3 protein is CSGDGAGPNEQFF. CDR3 coding DNA: TGCAGCGGAGACGGCGCAGGTCCCAATGAGCAGTTCTTC.

This clonotype was detected many times. The V call is TRBV28, the J call TRBJ2-1, with D possibly being TRBD2 (6 bases). The V end lost 5 bases, the J end lost 1 base, and 18 bases lay between the germline ends. This CDR3 has 17 residues. CDR1 and CDR2 (germline): MDHEN, SYDVKM. In nucleotides, the CDR3 is TGTGCCAGCAGTCCCTTCTTAGCGGAAAGTTCCTACAATGAGCAGTTCTTC. The encoded protein is CASSPFLAESSYNEQFF.

This clonotype was observed many times. The rearrangement links TRBV6-2 or TRBV6-3 to TRBJ1-5; D perhaps matches TRBD1 (5 bases). Looked up from germline, CDR1 is MNHEY and CDR2 is SVGEGT. The CDR3 has 14 residues. V lost 8 bases to trimming and J lost 2 bases, with 13 bases between them. CDR3 bases: TGTGCCAGCGGTCTGGACATCGGCAATCAGCCCCAGCATTTT. It translates to CASGLDIGNQPQHF.

This clonotype was seen a handful of times. This chain connects TRBV27 to TRBJ2-1, with TRBD2 matching 10 bases. This CDR3 has 14 amino acids. CDR1 is MNHEY, CDR2 SMNVEV, per germline (reference sequence). After removal of 4 bases from V and 8 bases from J, the junction contained 5 bases not matched to a gene. CDR3 loop: CASSSSGRAYEQFF. The DNA for the CDR3 is TGTGCCAGCAGTTCCAGCGGGAGGGCCTATGAGCAGTTCTTC.